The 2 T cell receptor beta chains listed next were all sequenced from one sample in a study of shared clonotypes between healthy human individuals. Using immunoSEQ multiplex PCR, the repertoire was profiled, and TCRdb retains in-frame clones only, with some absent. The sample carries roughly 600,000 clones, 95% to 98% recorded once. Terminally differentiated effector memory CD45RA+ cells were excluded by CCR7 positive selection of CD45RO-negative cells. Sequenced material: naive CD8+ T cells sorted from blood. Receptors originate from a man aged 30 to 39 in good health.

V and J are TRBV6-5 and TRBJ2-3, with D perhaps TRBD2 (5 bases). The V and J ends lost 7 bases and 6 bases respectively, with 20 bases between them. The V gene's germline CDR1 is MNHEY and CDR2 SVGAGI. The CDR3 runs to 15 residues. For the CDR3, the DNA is TGTGCCAGCACTCAACGGGATTCCCTTAGGGATACGCAGTATTTT. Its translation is CASTQRDSLRDTQYF.

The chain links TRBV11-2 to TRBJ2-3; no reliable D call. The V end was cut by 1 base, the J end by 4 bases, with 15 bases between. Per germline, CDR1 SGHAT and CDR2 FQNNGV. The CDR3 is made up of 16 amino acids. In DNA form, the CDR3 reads TGTGCCAGCAGCTTAGGAACGGCGAGTGGCCCAGATACGCAGTATTTT. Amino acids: CASSLGTASGPDTQYF. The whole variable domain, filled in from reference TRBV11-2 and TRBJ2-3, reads EAGVAQSPRYKIIEKRQSVAFWCNPISGHATLYWYQQILGQGPKLLIQFQNNGVVDDSQLPKDRFSAERLKGVDSTLKIQPAKLEDSAVYLCASSLGTASGPDTQYFGPGTRLTVL.